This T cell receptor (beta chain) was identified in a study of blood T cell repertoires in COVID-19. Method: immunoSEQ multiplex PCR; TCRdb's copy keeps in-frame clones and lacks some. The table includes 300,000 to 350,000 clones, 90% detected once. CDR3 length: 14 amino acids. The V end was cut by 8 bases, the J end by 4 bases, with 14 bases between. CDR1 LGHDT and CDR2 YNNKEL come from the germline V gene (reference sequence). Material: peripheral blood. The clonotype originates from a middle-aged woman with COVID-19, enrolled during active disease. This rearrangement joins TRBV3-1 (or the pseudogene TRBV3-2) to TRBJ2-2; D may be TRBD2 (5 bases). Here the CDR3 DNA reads TGTGCCAGCTGGCAGGCCCGGGGCACCGGGGAGCTGTTTTTT. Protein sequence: CASWQARGTGELFF.